This TCR beta chain was captured in a study of T cells in Graves' hyperthyroidism and ophthalmopathy. Overall study findings and caveats: Before onset, by a median of approximately 6.8 months, the model predicted ophthalmopathy.

Researchers took RNA transcripts and amplified the TCR beta CDR3 regions from them. Initially, a first-round RT-PCR of the TCR CDR3 employed the HTBI primer set. Using its own MiXCR run on the multiplex PCR reads, TCRdb lists one record per CDR3 protein. The sample lists approximately 380,000 distinct CDR3 sequences, about 18% occurring once. About this clonotype itself: Its antigen is unknown.

Germline CDR1 SGHTA, CDR2 FQGNSA. J gave up 3 bases and V 4 bases, and 5 bases lay outside the gene matches. The CDR3 has 16 amino acids. Diagnoses used clinical symptoms, serum thyroxine and TRAb, thyroid ultrasound and orbital computed tomography. The PBMCs were taken from 10 ml of fresh peripheral blood. The specimen was blood. This TCR came from a man aged 18 to 29 with Graves' ophthalmopathy. This chain joins TRBV7-2 and TRBJ2-7; 14 nucleotides line up with TRBD2. CDR3 loop: CASSSAGTSGGYEQYF. The CDR3 DNA reads as TGTGCCAGCAGCTCGGCCGGGACTAGCGGGGGCTACGAGCAGTACTTC.